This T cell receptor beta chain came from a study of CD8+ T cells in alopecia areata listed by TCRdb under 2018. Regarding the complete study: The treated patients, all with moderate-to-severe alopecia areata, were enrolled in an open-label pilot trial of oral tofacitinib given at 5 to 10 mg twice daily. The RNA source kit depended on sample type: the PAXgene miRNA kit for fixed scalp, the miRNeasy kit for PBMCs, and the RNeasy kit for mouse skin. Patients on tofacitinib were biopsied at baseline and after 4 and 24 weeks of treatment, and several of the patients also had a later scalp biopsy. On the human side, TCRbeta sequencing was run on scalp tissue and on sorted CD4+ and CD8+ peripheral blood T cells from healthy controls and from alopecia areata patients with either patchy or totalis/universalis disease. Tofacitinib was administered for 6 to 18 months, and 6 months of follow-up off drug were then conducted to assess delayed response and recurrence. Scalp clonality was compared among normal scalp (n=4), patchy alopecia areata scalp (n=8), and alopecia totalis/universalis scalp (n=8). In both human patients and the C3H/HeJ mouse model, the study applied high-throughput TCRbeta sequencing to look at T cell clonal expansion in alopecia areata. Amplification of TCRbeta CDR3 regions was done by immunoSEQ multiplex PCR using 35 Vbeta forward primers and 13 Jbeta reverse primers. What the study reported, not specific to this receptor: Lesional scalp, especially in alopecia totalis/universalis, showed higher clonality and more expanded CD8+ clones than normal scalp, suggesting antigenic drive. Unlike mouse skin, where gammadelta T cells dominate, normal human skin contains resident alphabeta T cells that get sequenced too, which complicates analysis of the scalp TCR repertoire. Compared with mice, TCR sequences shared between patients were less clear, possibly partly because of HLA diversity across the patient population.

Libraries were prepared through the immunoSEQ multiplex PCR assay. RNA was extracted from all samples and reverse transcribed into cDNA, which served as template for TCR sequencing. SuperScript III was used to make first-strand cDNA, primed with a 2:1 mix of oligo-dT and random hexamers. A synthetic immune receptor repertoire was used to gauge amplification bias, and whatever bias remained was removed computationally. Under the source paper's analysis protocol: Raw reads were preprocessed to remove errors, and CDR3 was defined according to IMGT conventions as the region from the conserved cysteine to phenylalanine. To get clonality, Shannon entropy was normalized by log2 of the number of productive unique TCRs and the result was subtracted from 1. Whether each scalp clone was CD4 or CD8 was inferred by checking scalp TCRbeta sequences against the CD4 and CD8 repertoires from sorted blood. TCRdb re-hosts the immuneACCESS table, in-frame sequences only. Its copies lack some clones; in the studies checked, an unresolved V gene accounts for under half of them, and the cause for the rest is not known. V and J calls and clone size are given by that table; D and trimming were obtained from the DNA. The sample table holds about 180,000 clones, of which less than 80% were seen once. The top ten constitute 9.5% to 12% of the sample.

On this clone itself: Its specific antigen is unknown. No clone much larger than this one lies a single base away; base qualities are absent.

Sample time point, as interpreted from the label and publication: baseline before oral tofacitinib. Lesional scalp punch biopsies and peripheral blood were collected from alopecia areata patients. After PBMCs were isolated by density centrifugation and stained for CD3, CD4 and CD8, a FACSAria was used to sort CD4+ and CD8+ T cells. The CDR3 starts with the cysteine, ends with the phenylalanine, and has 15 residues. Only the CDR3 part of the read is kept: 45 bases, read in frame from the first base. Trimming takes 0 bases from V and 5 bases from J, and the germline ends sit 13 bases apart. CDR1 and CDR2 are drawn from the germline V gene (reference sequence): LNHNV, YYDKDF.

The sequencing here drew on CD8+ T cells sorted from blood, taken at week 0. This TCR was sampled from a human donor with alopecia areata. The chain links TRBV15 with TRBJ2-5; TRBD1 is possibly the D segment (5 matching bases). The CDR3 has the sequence CATSRDQGFSETQYF. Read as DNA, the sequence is TGTGCCACCAGCAGAGATCAGGGCTTCTCGGAGACCCAGTACTTC.